The present T cell receptor (beta chain) was sequenced within a study of blood T cell repertoires in COVID-19. As for the study in general: Acute and convalescent COVID-19 samples came from the United States, Italy and Spain.

Looked up from germline, CDR1 is WSHSY and CDR2 is SAAADI. This CDR3 spans 14 amino acids. The V gene end was trimmed by 8 bases and the J gene end by 3 bases; junction bases not matched to a gene: 9. Original data processing: Amplification of reference gene primers was used by the study to estimate nucleated cell counts. Clones were read by immunoSEQ multiplex PCR, and TCRdb kept only the in-frame ones, dropping some. V and J calls and clone size are given by that table; D and trimming were obtained from the DNA. The sample gives roughly 55,000 clones, roughly four fifths of which show up once; about 1.8% is in the top ten.

The sequenced sample was peripheral blood. The source is a woman in her sixties with acute or convalescent COVID-19. The V and J genes are TRBV10-2 and TRBJ2-7; TRBD2 aligns across 8 bases. CDR3 protein: CASGQRGGDYEQYF. In DNA form, the CDR3 reads TGCGCCAGCGGCCAACGGGGGGGGGACTACGAGCAGTACTTC.